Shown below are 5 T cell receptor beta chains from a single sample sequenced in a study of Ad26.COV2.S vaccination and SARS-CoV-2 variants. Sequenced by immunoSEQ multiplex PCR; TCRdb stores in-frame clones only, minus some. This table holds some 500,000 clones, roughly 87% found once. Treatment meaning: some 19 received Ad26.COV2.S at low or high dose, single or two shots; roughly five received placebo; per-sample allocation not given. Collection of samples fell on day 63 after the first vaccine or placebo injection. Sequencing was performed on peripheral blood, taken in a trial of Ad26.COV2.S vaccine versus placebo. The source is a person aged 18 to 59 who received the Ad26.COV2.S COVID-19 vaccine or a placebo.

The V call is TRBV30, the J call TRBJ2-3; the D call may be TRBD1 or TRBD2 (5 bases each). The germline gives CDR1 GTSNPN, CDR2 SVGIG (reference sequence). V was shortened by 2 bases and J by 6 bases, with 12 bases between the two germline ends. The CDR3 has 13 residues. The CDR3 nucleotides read TGTGCCTGGAGTTTCGGGGCGGCGGATACGCAGTATTTT. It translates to CAWSFGAADTQYF.

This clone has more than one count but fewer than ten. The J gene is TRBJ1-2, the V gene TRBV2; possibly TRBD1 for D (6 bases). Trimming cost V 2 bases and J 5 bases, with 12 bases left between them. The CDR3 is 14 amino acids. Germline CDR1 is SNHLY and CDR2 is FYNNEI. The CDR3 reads CASSESGEGYGYTF. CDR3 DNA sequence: TGTGCCAGCAGTGAATCAGGGGAGGGTTATGGCTACACCTTC.

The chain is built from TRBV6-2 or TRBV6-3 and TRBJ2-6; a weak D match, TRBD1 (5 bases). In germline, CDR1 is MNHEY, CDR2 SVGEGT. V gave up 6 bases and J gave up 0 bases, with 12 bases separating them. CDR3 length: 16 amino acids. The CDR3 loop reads CASSRDRSSGANVLTF. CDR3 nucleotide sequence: TGTGCCAGCAGCCGTGACAGATCCTCTGGGGCCAACGTCCTGACTTTC.

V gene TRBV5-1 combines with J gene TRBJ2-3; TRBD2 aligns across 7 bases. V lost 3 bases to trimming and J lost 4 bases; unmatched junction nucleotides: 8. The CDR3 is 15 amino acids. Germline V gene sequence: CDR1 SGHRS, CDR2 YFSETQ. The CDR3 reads CASSSGLINPDTQYF. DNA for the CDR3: TGCGCCAGCAGCTCGGGACTAATCAACCCAGATACGCAGTATTTT.

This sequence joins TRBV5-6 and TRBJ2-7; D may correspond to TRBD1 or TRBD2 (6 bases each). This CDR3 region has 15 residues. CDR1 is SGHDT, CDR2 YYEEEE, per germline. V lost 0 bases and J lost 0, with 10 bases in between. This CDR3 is CASSLAGATSYEQYV. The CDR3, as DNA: TGTGCCAGCAGCTTGGCGGGGGCTACCTCCTACGAGCAGTACGTC.